The 6 T cell receptor beta chains given below trace back to one sample, sequenced in a study of blood T cell repertoires in COVID-19. Profiling relied on immunoSEQ multiplex PCR, and the TCRdb table lists in-frame clones only, not all of them. The table has under 200,000 clones, around 84% seen once. Sequenced input: PBMCs or T cells enriched from blood (not recorded which). These receptors all stem from a woman aged 50 to 60 who had recovered from COVID-19.

This rearrangement joins TRBV9 to TRBJ1-1; D may be TRBD1 (5 bases). Germline CDR1 reads SGDLS; CDR2 reads YYNGEE. The CDR3 spans 14 residues. V shed 2 bases and J shed 4 bases, with 12 bases lying between them. The CDR3 nucleotides read TGTGCCAGCAGCGTCCACCCCGGGGGCACTGAAGCTTTCTTT. Encoded protein: CASSVHPGGTEAFF.

This chain's CDR3 is CASSPGLAGATDTQYF. The CDR3 region has the DNA TGTGCCAGCAGCCCGGGACTAGCGGGAGCGACAGATACGCAGTATTTT. V and J are TRBV9 and TRBJ2-3, with 14 bases identical to TRBD2. The junction had 4 bases not matched to a gene; V was cut back by 4 bases and J by 3 bases. Per germline, CDR1 SGDLS and CDR2 YYNGEE. This CDR3 comprises 16 residues.

The chain combines TRBV28 with TRBJ1-3, with TRBD1 as a possible D gene (5 bases). Trimming pared 10 bases from V and 0 bases from J, leaving 10 bases between. CDR1 and CDR2 (germline): MDHEN, SYDVKM. This CDR3 comprises 13 residues. The CDR3 here is CATEQVSGNTIYF. The CDR3 DNA sequence: TGTGCCACTGAACAGGTCTCTGGAAACACCATATATTTT. Full variable domain (remainder filled in from reference TRBV28 and TRBJ1-3): DVKVTQSSRYLVKRTGEKVFLECVQDMDHENMFWYRQDPGLGLRLIYFSYDVKMKEKGDIPEGYSVSREKKERFSLILESASTNQTSMYLCATEQVSGNTIYFGEGSWLTVV.

The chain uses TRBV6-2 or TRBV6-3 and TRBJ2-7; 11 bases are a match to TRBD2. Germline CDR1 is MNHEY and CDR2 is SVGEGT. With 5 bases clipped from V and 2 bases from J, the junction kept 2 bases outside the gene matches. The CDR3 totals 14 residues. The chain's CDR3 is CASSNSGRAYEQYF. DNA for the CDR3: TGTGCCAGCAGTAATAGCGGGAGGGCCTACGAGCAGTACTTC.

The chain combines TRBV4-3 with TRBJ1-3; D gene unclear. This CDR3 has 19 amino acids. Trimming cost V 0 bases and J 0 bases, with 18 bases left between them. Germline V gene sequence: CDR1 LGHNA, CDR2 YSLEER. This CDR3 reads CASSQEFRTALLSGNTIYF. As DNA, the CDR3 is TGCGCCAGCAGCCAAGAATTTCGGACTGCCCTACTCTCTGGAAACACCATATATTTT.

The chain employs TRBV28 and TRBJ1-5, with D possibly matching TRBD1 (5 bases). This CDR3 has 15 residues. CDR1 and CDR2 from the germline V gene are MDHEN and SYDVKM. Between the trimmed V and J ends, which lost 7 bases and 5 bases, there was a span of 18 bases. This chain's CDR3 is CASKGGGLGHQPQHF. In DNA, the CDR3 is TGTGCCAGCAAAGGTGGGGGGTTGGGCCATCAGCCCCAGCATTTT.